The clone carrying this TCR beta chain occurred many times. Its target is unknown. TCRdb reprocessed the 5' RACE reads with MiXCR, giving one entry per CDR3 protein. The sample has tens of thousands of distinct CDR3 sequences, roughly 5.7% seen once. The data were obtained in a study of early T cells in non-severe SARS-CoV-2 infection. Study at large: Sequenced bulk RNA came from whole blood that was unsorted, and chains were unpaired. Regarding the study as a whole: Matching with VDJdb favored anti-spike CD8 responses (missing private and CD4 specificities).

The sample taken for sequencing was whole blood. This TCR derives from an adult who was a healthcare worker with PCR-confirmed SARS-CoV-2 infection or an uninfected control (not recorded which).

The DNA of the CDR3 is TGTGCCAGCAGCTTCAGACTAGCGGGACGCACAGATACGCAGTATTTT. It specifies CASSFRLAGRTDTQYF. The rearrangement uses TRBV5-4 and TRBJ2-3; 11 nucleotides align to TRBD2. The germline gives CDR1 SGHNT, CDR2 YYREEE (reference sequence). Unmatched junction bases numbered 3, after V lost 2 bases and J lost 1 base. The CDR3 is 16 residues long. Variable domain in full (rest from reference TRBV5-4 and TRBJ2-3): ETGVTQSPTHLIKTRGQQVTLRCSSQSGHNTVSWYQQALGQGPQFIFQYYREEENGRGNFPPRFSGLQFPNYSSELNVNALELDDSALYLCASSFRLAGRTDTQYFGPGTRLTVL.